The 28 T cell receptor beta chains given below trace back to one sample, sequenced in a study of cytomegalovirus exposure and HLA in healthy donors. The PCR made use of 60 Vbeta and 13 Jbeta primers. Assay used: immunoSEQ multiplex PCR; TCRdb lists only in-frame clones, some missing. The sample yields about 180,000 clones, 80% to 85% seen once. Sequences were obtained from PBMCs. These receptors originate from a woman aged 25 to 39 in good health and CMV-seronegative.

CDR3 sequence (DNA): TGTGCCAGCAGCTTCTCAGGGGACGGGGACGGCTACACCTTC. Protein: CASSFSGDGDGYTF. The rearrangement joins TRBV7-9 to TRBJ1-2; D is possibly TRBD1 (6 bases). The CDR3 sequence is 14 residues long. Germline V gene sequence: CDR1 SEHNR, CDR2 FQNEAQ (reference sequence). The germline V and J ends were trimmed by 3 bases and 8 bases, with 16 bases remaining between them. The full variable domain, in which reference TRBV7-9 and TRBJ1-2 provide the parts outside the CDR3, is DTGVSQNPRHKITKRGQNVTFRCDPISEHNRLYWYRQTLGQGPEFLTYFQNEAQLEKSRLLSDRFSAERPKGSFSTLEIQRTEQGDSAMYLCASSFSGDGDGYTFGSGTRLTVV.

The chain uses TRBV6-6 and TRBJ1-2, with D maybe TRBD1 (5 bases). Trimming cost V 7 bases and J 4 bases, with 16 bases left between them. Germline V CDR1 and CDR2: MNHNY, SVGAGI (reference sequence). This CDR3 comprises 14 residues. CDR3 bases: TGTGCCAGCATCGAGGAGGGTAGGGGCTATGGCTACACCTTC. Amino acids: CASIEEGRGYGYTF.

The V and J genes are TRBV27 and TRBJ2-7, with 10 bases identical to TRBD2. Germline V gene lookup returns CDR1 MNHEY and CDR2 SMNVEV (reference sequence). CDR3 length: 18 amino acids. The junction had 15 bases not matched to a gene; V was cut back by 2 bases and J by 5 bases. CDR3 sequence (DNA): TGTGCCAGCAGTTTAAAGGGAAGCCTAGCGGGAGTTAGGAACGAGCAGTACTTC. It codes for CASSLKGSLAGVRNEQYF.

V is TRBV11-2 and J is TRBJ2-2, with 9 bases identical to TRBD1. Germline CDR1 reads SGHAT; CDR2 reads FQNNGV. With V trimmed by 5 bases and J by 5 bases, 9 bases remained unmatched. The CDR3 has 16 residues. CDR3 sequence: CASSKHRDRATGELFF. DNA of the CDR3: TGTGCCAGCAGCAAACACCGGGACAGGGCGACCGGGGAGCTGTTTTTT.

The chain couples TRBV30 to TRBJ2-7; D may be TRBD2 (6 bases). Trimming removed 0 bases from V and 5 bases from J, with 14 bases in between. The CDR3 extends over 14 amino acids. CDR1 and CDR2 from the germline V gene are GTSNPN and SVGIG (reference sequence). CDR3 nucleotide sequence: TGTGCCTGGAGTGTCGGCGGGAAGGGACACGAGCAGTACTTC. Translated, it gives CAWSVGGKGHEQYF.

The chain carries TRBV28 and TRBJ1-5; D unclear. The V and J ends lost 3 bases and 2 bases respectively, with 17 bases between them. The CDR3 is 17 residues long. Germline V CDR1 and CDR2: MDHEN, SYDVKM. In DNA, the CDR3 is TGTGCCAGCAGTTTGGGCAGGACGGGAAGTCGCAATCAGCCCCAGCATTTT. Amino acid sequence: CASSLGRTGSRNQPQHF.

V and J are TRBV9 and TRBJ2-2, with D tentatively TRBD1 (5 bases). Germline assignment: CDR1 SGDLS and CDR2 YYNGEE. The CDR3 sequence is 16 residues long. V dropped 4 bases and J dropped 0 bases, with 13 bases sitting between them. The CDR3 is CASSTTKTANTGELFF. The CDR3 region has the DNA TGTGCCAGCAGCACAACAAAGACAGCGAACACCGGGGAGCTGTTTTTT.

The chain employs TRBV4-1 and TRBJ2-1; D is perhaps TRBD2 (6 bases). Deletions cut 6 bases from V and 0 bases from J, with 18 bases between. The CDR3 extends over 17 amino acids. From germline, CDR1 is MGHRA and CDR2 YSYEKL. In nucleotides, the CDR3 is TGCGCCAGCAGGCAGCTTGGGACTTCAATCTCCTACAATGAGCAGTTCTTC. Amino acid sequence: CASRQLGTSISYNEQFF.

The CDR3: CASSLFARATNEKLFF. Here the CDR3 DNA reads TGTGCCAGCAGTTTATTCGCCCGGGCAACTAATGAAAAACTGTTTTTT. The chain joins TRBV28 to TRBJ1-4; no firm D call. Germline V gives CDR1 MDHEN, CDR2 SYDVKM. The V and J ends lost 1 base and 0 bases respectively, with 9 bases between them. CDR3 length equals 16 residues.

The chain has TRBV28 and TRBJ1-2; the D gene is possibly TRBD1 (6 bases). Trimming took 6 bases from V and 8 from J, leaving 10 bases between them. The length of the CDR3 is 11 residues. The germline V gene has CDR1 MDHEN and CDR2 SYDVKM. The CDR3 coding sequence is TGTGCCAGCAGATCCAGGGGCGGCTACACCTTC. Translating gives CASRSRGGYTF.

The genes are TRBV27 and TRBJ2-1, with 9 bases that match TRBD1. The germline gives CDR1 MNHEY, CDR2 SMNVEV (reference sequence). The CDR3 runs to 13 residues. Germline trimming cut 6 bases from V and 6 bases from J; bases unmatched to any gene: 3. The CDR3 DNA sequence: TGTGCCAGCAGCCGGGACAGGGTCAATGAGCAGTTCTTC. As protein: CASSRDRVNEQFF.

This clone was seen only a few times. V usage is TRBV19 and J usage is TRBJ1-2, with a weak D call TRBD1 (6 bases). CDR1 LNHDA and CDR2 SQIVND come from the germline V gene (reference sequence). This CDR3 spans 15 amino acids. V shed 4 bases and J shed 4 bases, with 16 bases lying between them. Written as DNA, the CDR3 is TGTGCCAGTAGTACTCGACAGGCGATTGGCTATGGCTACACCTTC. It is translated as CASSTRQAIGYGYTF.

The V call is TRBV7-2, the J call TRBJ2-7; 8 nucleotides align to TRBD1. J gave up 5 bases and V 7 bases, and 4 bases lay outside the gene matches. The CDR3 runs 12 residues. CDR1 and CDR2 (germline): SGHTA, FQGNSA. The CDR3 reads CASKTGDDEQYF. CDR3 DNA: TGTGCCAGCAAGACAGGGGATGACGAGCAGTACTTC.

The chain has TRBV9 and TRBJ2-1; 10 bases line up with TRBD2. This CDR3 is built from 15 residues. Germline CDR1 SGDLS, CDR2 YYNGEE. The junction had 2 bases not matched to a gene; V was cut back by 3 bases and J by 2 bases. The CDR3 loop reads CASSAGLAAYNEQFF. The CDR3 DNA sequence: TGTGCCAGCAGCGCTGGACTAGCGGCCTACAATGAGCAGTTCTTC.

This clone was detected only a few times. V gene TRBV23-1 combines with J gene TRBJ2-1; possibly TRBD2 for D (6 bases). TRBV23-1 is reported as an ORF; its role is uncertain. The CDR3 has 12 residues. Deletions cut 6 bases from V and 4 bases from J, with 7 bases between. DNA for the CDR3: TGCGCCAGCAGCGGGGGTTACAATGAGCAGTTCTTC. It translates to CASSGGYNEQFF.

The V and J genes are TRBV18 and TRBJ2-3; 14 positions match TRBD2. This CDR3 comprises 22 residues. With 4 bases clipped from V and 3 bases from J, the junction kept 21 bases outside the gene matches. Germline lookup yields CDR1 KGHSH and CDR2 LQKENI. The CDR3 is CASSQQGARWTSGGKRTDTQYF. CDR3 coding DNA: TGTGCCAGCTCACAACAGGGGGCTCGTTGGACTAGCGGGGGGAAACGGACAGATACGCAGTATTTT.

As DNA, the CDR3 is TGTGCCAGCTCCCAAACCTCGACTAGCACAGATACGCAGTATTTT. Translated, it gives CASSQTSTSTDTQYF. The chain uses TRBV18 and TRBJ2-3; D gene ambiguous. In germline, CDR1 is KGHSH, CDR2 LQKENI. The germline V and J ends were trimmed by 6 bases and 0 bases, with 13 bases remaining between them. The CDR3 extends over 15 amino acids.

The CDR3 sequence is CSATSGRVDTQYF. The CDR3 region has the DNA TGCAGCGCCACTAGCGGGAGAGTAGATACGCAGTATTTT. This chain uses TRBV29-1 with TRBJ2-3; 11 bases map to TRBD2. V lost 7 bases, J lost 5 bases, and 5 bases stayed unmatched. This CDR3 has 13 residues. Germline V gives CDR1 SQVTM, CDR2 ANQGSEA.

The V and J genes are TRBV6-5 and TRBJ1-2; D uncertain. The V gene's germline CDR1 is MNHEY and CDR2 SVGAGI. Trimming took off 6 bases at V and 6 bases at J, with 14 bases between the two ends. The CDR3 has 13 residues. CDR3 sequence (DNA): TGTGCCAGCAGAGACACGATGGGTAATGGCTACACCTTC. This gives the protein CASRDTMGNGYTF.

The chain uses TRBV14 and TRBJ2-3, with D maybe TRBD2 (5 bases). The germline V gene has CDR1 SGHDN and CDR2 FVKESK. This CDR3 comprises 17 residues. With 4 bases removed from V and 4 bases from J, the gap between germline ends came to 21 bases. The CDR3 coding sequence is TGTGCCAGCAGCCGTAGAGCCCTAGCTTTTCCCGCAGATACGCAGTATTTT. Protein sequence: CASSRRALAFPADTQYF.

The chain employs TRBV7-9 and TRBJ2-5; 7 bases are a match to TRBD1. Losses at the gene ends were 1 base for V and 1 base for J; bases not matched to a gene: 0. The CDR3 runs to 14 residues. CDR1 and CDR2 from the germline V gene are SEHNR and FQNEAQ (reference sequence). The CDR3 nucleotides are TGTGCCAGCAGCTTAGAGGGGGCCCAAGAGACCCAGTACTTC. This translates into CASSLEGAQETQYF.

The J gene is TRBJ2-2, the V gene TRBV14; a possible D gene is TRBD2 (5 bases). The CDR3 sequence is 15 residues long. The V gene's germline CDR1 is SGHDN and CDR2 FVKESK. Trimming took 0 bases from V and 5 from J, leaving 10 bases between them. CDR3 sequence reads: CASSQDLRRTGELFF. The CDR3 DNA follows: TGTGCCAGCAGCCAAGATCTAAGGAGGACCGGGGAGCTGTTTTTT.

J is TRBJ1-6 and V is TRBV28, with 8 bases matching TRBD1. Germline V gene sequence: CDR1 MDHEN, CDR2 SYDVKM. CDR3 size: 14 residues. Trimming at V came to 8 bases and at J to 7 bases, leaving 7 bases not matched to a gene. Written as DNA, the CDR3 is TGTGCCAGCGACCAGGGGGCATACAATTCACCCCTCCACTTT. Protein: CASDQGAYNSPLHF.

The gene calls are TRBV27 and TRBJ2-7, with D perhaps matching TRBD1 (6 bases). This CDR3 comprises 15 residues. Germline CDR1 and CDR2: MNHEY and SMNVEV (reference sequence). Trimming cost V 5 bases and J 8 bases, with 22 bases left between them. CDR3 sequence (DNA): TGTGCCAGCAGTACCCACAGGGCGTCAGTCCCCCAGCAGTACTTC. Its translation: CASSTHRASVPQQYF.

J is TRBJ2-7 and V is TRBV28; TRBD1 is a possible D gene (5 bases). Germline V CDR1 and CDR2: MDHEN, SYDVKM. V was clipped by 3 bases and J by 7 bases, with 13 bases between them. This CDR3 contains 13 residues. As DNA, the CDR3 is TGTGCCAGCAGTTTTCAACCAGGGCGGGAGCAGTACTTC. It codes for CASSFQPGREQYF.

The chain uses TRBV14 and TRBJ1-6; 10 bases are shared with TRBD1. Germline V gene sequence: CDR1 SGHDN, CDR2 FVKESK. CDR3 length: 16 amino acids. J lost 7 bases, V lost 3 bases, and 6 bases had no gene match. The CDR3 coding sequence is TGTGCCAGCAGCCATGTAGGACAGGGGGAGAATTCACCCCTCCACTTT. Translated: CASSHVGQGENSPLHF.

This clone was detected only once. V and J are TRBV27 and TRBJ1-6; unclear D gene. Between the trimmed V and J ends, which lost 5 bases and 6 bases, there was a span of 11 bases. The CDR3 runs to 14 residues. Germline CDR1 MNHEY, CDR2 SMNVEV (reference sequence). The DNA of the CDR3 is TGTGCCAGCAGTCTCGGTAGCCCTAATTCACCCCTCCACTTT. Translated: CASSLGSPNSPLHF.

The chain couples TRBV27 to TRBJ1-2; 7 nucleotides match TRBD1. This CDR3 comprises 14 residues. Unmatched junction bases numbered 5, after V lost 6 bases and J lost 1 base. Germline CDR1 is MNHEY and CDR2 is SMNVEV (reference sequence). This chain's CDR3 is CASRRDSNNYGYTF. In DNA, the CDR3 is TGTGCCAGCAGGCGGGACAGTAATAACTATGGCTACACCTTC.